This entry concerns a single T cell receptor (beta chain). Its specificity is unknown. The data were obtained in a study of T cell responses to AZD1222 COVID-19 vaccine. The study, taken as a whole, reports: Among vaccine-associated CD4 TCRs, coverage spanned spike, with dominance at 160-218 and 743-854. Two doses of AZD1222 preceded a rise in Spike-specific TCR breadth and depth. Possibly, clonal diversity was underestimated; donors were largely white British and included more females.

CDR3 length: 15 amino acids. Germline V CDR1 and CDR2: SGHAT, FQNNGV. V lost 3 bases and J lost 6; bases outside the gene matches: 8. Clones were read by immunoSEQ multiplex PCR, and TCRdb kept only the in-frame ones, dropping some. This sample has approximately 140,000 clones, with approximately 94% found just once. The material was peripheral blood, obtained on day 0 of AZD1222 vaccination. This receptor was obtained from an adult in good health. This chain uses TRBV11-2 with TRBJ2-3; 8 nucleotides align to TRBD2. In DNA form, the CDR3 reads TGTGCCAGCAGCTTCACTAGCGGAGGCGGTGATACGCAGTATTTT. This sequence encodes CASSFTSGGGDTQYF.